This TCR beta chain is drawn from a study of identical twins. Study-wide points: Less excess twin sharing appeared in beta out-of-frame sequences.

A template switching step contributed a universal primer site, while unique molecular identifiers were present in the cDNA. TCRdb independently ran MiXCR on the 5' RACE reads; one entry per CDR3 protein. The data hold about 720,000 distinct CDR3 sequences, with 8.6% observed a single time. Each donor (without exception) was a healthy Caucasian. CDR1 is LNHNV and CDR2 is YYDKDF in the germline V gene (reference sequence). The CDR3 length is 13 residues. V gave up 0 bases and J gave up 7 bases, with 9 bases separating them. This clonotype was seen many times. Its antigen remains unidentified. The same sample was also studied in work on yellow fever vaccine responses in identical twins. That work states: Reports say the vaccine T cell response in twins looked partly convergent and partly personalized.

The source of this sequence is a woman in her late teens or twenties in good health. The V call is TRBV15, the J call TRBJ1-1; unclear D gene. The source material was PBMCs. DNA for the CDR3: TGTGCCACCAGCAGAGACAGGAAGGTTGAAGCTTTCTTT. As protein: CATSRDRKVEAFF.